A selection of T cell receptor beta chains follows, all from one sample in a study of blood T cell repertoires in COVID-19. Sequencing was performed with immunoSEQ multiplex PCR; in TCRdb, only in-frame clones are kept and a portion is missing. The sample has around 100,000 clones; 84% are singletons. Source material: peripheral blood. These receptors all come from a man aged 65 to 79 with active or convalescent COVID-19. The CDR3 runs from the conserved cysteine through the conserved F or W. A D gene is named only where the DNA matches it firmly. Size is stated for part of the rows, as once, few or many counts, or as a class when the clone is expanded.

d_gene: TRBD2; abundance: -; v_gene: TRBV5-4; j_gene: TRBJ2-3; CDR3nt: TGTGCCAGCAGCTTTCAGCGGGGGGGGTCAGATACGCAGTATTTT; CDR3aa: CASSFQRGGSDTQYF
d_gene: TRBD2; abundance: -; v_gene: TRBV6-5; j_gene: TRBJ2-1; CDR3nt: TGTGCCAGCAGTTACGCTAGCGGGGGGGCCGCTGAGCAGTTCTTC; CDR3aa: CASSYASGGAAEQFF
d_gene: -; abundance: -; v_gene: TRBV6-1; j_gene: TRBJ1-1; CDR3nt: TGTGCCAGCAGTGAAGTTTCAGCGACAGTTAACACTGAAGCTTTCTTT; CDR3aa: CASSEVSATVNTEAFF
d_gene: -; abundance: -; v_gene: TRBV18; j_gene: TRBJ2-5; CDR3nt: TGTGCCAGCTCACCGGGGCAGGGCGAGACCCAGTACTTC; CDR3aa: CASSPGQGETQYF
d_gene: -; abundance: -; v_gene: TRBV6-7; j_gene: TRBJ1-3; CDR3nt: TGTGCCAGCAGCCACGGCACCATATATTTT; CDR3aa: CASSHGTIYF
d_gene: TRBD2; abundance: -; v_gene: TRBV19; j_gene: TRBJ2-5; CDR3nt: TGTGCCAGTAGTGACCCGGGCGGGACTAGCGGGTTTTGGAAGACCCAGTACTTC; CDR3aa: CASSDPGGTSGFWKTQYF
d_gene: -; abundance: -; v_gene: TRBV29-1; j_gene: TRBJ1-4; CDR3nt: TGCAGCGTTGAAGGCACCCGGACGGGGGAAAAACTGTTTTTT; CDR3aa: CSVEGTRTGEKLFF
d_gene: TRBD2; abundance: -; v_gene: TRBV6-5; j_gene: TRBJ2-3; CDR3nt: TGTGCCAGCAGGGGTAGCGGGGCCACAGATACGCAGTATTTT; CDR3aa: CASRGSGATDTQYF
d_gene: -; abundance: -; v_gene: TRBV4-2; j_gene: TRBJ2-1; CDR3nt: TGTGCCAGCAGCTTTGGGCCGGGGGGCGTCTACAATGAGCAGTTCTTC; CDR3aa: CASSFGPGGVYNEQFF
d_gene: -; abundance: -; v_gene: TRBV5-1; j_gene: TRBJ2-3; CDR3nt: TGCGCCAGCAGCTCTCCCGGGTCAGATACGCAGTATTTT; CDR3aa: CASSSPGSDTQYF
d_gene: TRBD1; abundance: few; v_gene: TRBV2; j_gene: TRBJ1-1; CDR3nt: TGTGCCAGCAGGGCAGCAGGGGGGCATCTGAACACTGAAGCTTTCTTT; CDR3aa: CASRAAGGHLNTEAFF
d_gene: TRBD1; abundance: -; v_gene: TRBV9; j_gene: TRBJ1-2; CDR3nt: TGTGCCAGCAGCGCCGGGACAGTCCGAGGCGGCTACACCTTC; CDR3aa: CASSAGTVRGGYTF
d_gene: -; abundance: -; v_gene: TRBV28; j_gene: TRBJ2-5; CDR3nt: TGTGCCAGCAGTTTGGACAGCCTTCAAGAGACCCAGTACTTC; CDR3aa: CASSLDSLQETQYF
d_gene: -; abundance: -; v_gene: TRBV6-6; j_gene: TRBJ1-2; CDR3nt: TGTGCCAGCAGTTACTCGGAGGGAAACTATGGCTACACCTTC; CDR3aa: CASSYSEGNYGYTF
d_gene: -; abundance: -; v_gene: TRBV30; j_gene: TRBJ1-5; CDR3nt: TGTGCCTGGGGAGGACTCATGAGTGGCAATCAGCCCCAGCATTTT; CDR3aa: CAWGGLMSGNQPQHF
d_gene: -; abundance: once; v_gene: TRBV4-3; j_gene: TRBJ1-1; CDR3nt: TGCGCCAGCAGCCAAGTGGGGCAGGGGAACACTGAAGCTTTCTTT; CDR3aa: CASSQVGQGNTEAFF
d_gene: -; abundance: -; v_gene: TRBV11-2; j_gene: TRBJ2-7; CDR3nt: TGTGCCAGCAGCTTAGTACGGTACGAGCAGTACTTC; CDR3aa: CASSLVRYEQYF
d_gene: -; abundance: -; v_gene: TRBV19; j_gene: TRBJ2-3; CDR3nt: TGTGCCAGTAGTATTCCTAGCCTCTCAGATACGCAGTATTTT; CDR3aa: CASSIPSLSDTQYF
d_gene: TRBD2; abundance: few; v_gene: TRBV7-2; j_gene: TRBJ2-7; CDR3nt: TGTGCCAGCAGCTTAGTCCTCCTAGCGGGGGGCTACGAGCAGTACTTC; CDR3aa: CASSLVLLAGGYEQYF
d_gene: -; abundance: -; v_gene: TRBV24-1; j_gene: TRBJ2-4; CDR3nt: TGTGCCACCAGTGATTCCAGCATTCAGTACTTC; CDR3aa: CATSDSSIQYF
d_gene: -; abundance: few; v_gene: TRBV5-4; j_gene: TRBJ1-2; CDR3nt: TGTGCCAGCAGCTTGGCAGGGTACAATGGCTACACCTTC; CDR3aa: CASSLAGYNGYTF
d_gene: -; abundance: once; v_gene: TRBV5-1; j_gene: TRBJ2-3; CDR3nt: TGCGCCAGCAGTCCGGGGGGCACAGATACGCAGTATTTT; CDR3aa: CASSPGGTDTQYF
d_gene: -; abundance: -; v_gene: TRBV7-3; j_gene: TRBJ2-1; CDR3nt: TGCGCCAGCAGCCTAGTGGGGGGGCAAGCGAATGAGCAGTTCTTC; CDR3aa: CASSLVGGQANEQFF
d_gene: -; abundance: -; v_gene: TRBV19; j_gene: TRBJ1-2; CDR3nt: TGTGCCAGCCTCCCCCGGCAGGGCTATGGCTACACCTTC; CDR3aa: CASLPRQGYGYTF
d_gene: -; abundance: -; v_gene: TRBV29-1; j_gene: TRBJ2-7; CDR3nt: TGCAGCGTTCGGACTGTTCCCTACGAGCAGTACTTC; CDR3aa: CSVRTVPYEQYF
d_gene: -; abundance: -; v_gene: TRBV10-3; j_gene: TRBJ2-5; CDR3nt: TGTGCCATCAGCAAGGGTGGGGGGGAGACCCAGTACTTC; CDR3aa: CAISKGGGETQYF
d_gene: -; abundance: -; v_gene: TRBV27; j_gene: TRBJ1-1; CDR3nt: TGTGCCAGCAGTTTATCGACGGGACAACAGAACACTGAAGCTTTCTTT; CDR3aa: CASSLSTGQQNTEAFF
d_gene: TRBD1; abundance: -; v_gene: TRBV3-1/TRBV3-2; j_gene: TRBJ1-2; CDR3nt: TGTGCCAGCAGCCAACCTAGTCGTACAGGGGGCTATGGCTACACCTTC; CDR3aa: CASSQPSRTGGYGYTF
d_gene: TRBD2; abundance: -; v_gene: TRBV28; j_gene: TRBJ2-7; CDR3nt: TGTGCCAGCAGTTCGGTACTAGCGGGGCGCTACGAGCAGTACTTC; CDR3aa: CASSSVLAGRYEQYF
d_gene: -; abundance: -; v_gene: TRBV29-1; j_gene: TRBJ2-1; CDR3nt: TGCAGCGCTGCCCTCGGGAGCTCCTACAATGAGCAGTTCTTC; CDR3aa: CSAALGSSYNEQFF
d_gene: TRBD1; abundance: -; v_gene: TRBV6-1; j_gene: TRBJ2-5; CDR3nt: TGTGCCAGCAGTGAAACTAGAAGAGGACAGGGAGGAGAGACCCAGTACTTC; CDR3aa: CASSETRRGQGGETQYF
d_gene: TRBD1; abundance: -; v_gene: TRBV28; j_gene: TRBJ1-2; CDR3nt: TGTGCCAGCAGTTCCCCGGGCGACAGGGGATACTATGGCTACACCTTC; CDR3aa: CASSSPGDRGYYGYTF
d_gene: -; abundance: few; v_gene: TRBV19; j_gene: TRBJ1-5; CDR3nt: TGTGCCAGTAGTATCAGGGACAATCAGCCCCAGCATTTT; CDR3aa: CASSIRDNQPQHF
d_gene: TRBD1; abundance: -; v_gene: TRBV6-4; j_gene: TRBJ2-7; CDR3nt: TGTGCCAGCAGTGCGGACAGGGGCGACGAGCAGTACTTC; CDR3aa: CASSADRGDEQYF
d_gene: -; abundance: -; v_gene: TRBV6-5; j_gene: TRBJ1-1; CDR3nt: TGTGCCAGCTGCTCGCCGACAGTCCTGAACACTGAAGCTTTCTTT; CDR3aa: CASCSPTVLNTEAFF
d_gene: -; abundance: once; v_gene: TRBV5-1; j_gene: TRBJ2-3; CDR3nt: TGCGCCAGCAGCCCTCTAGGTGGATTAGCAGATACGCAGTATTTT; CDR3aa: CASSPLGGLADTQYF
d_gene: -; abundance: -; v_gene: TRBV28; j_gene: TRBJ2-2; CDR3nt: TGTGCCAGCAGTTTGTCTAGCGCCGGAACCGGGGAGCTGTTTTTT; CDR3aa: CASSLSSAGTGELFF
d_gene: TRBD1; abundance: -; v_gene: TRBV5-1; j_gene: TRBJ2-1; CDR3nt: TGCGCCAGCAGCCAAGGAACAGGGGGGCACTACAATGAGCAGTTCTTC; CDR3aa: CASSQGTGGHYNEQFF
d_gene: -; abundance: -; v_gene: TRBV11-2; j_gene: TRBJ1-1; CDR3nt: TGTGCCAGCAGCTTAGGGGCCAAGGGGACTGAAGCTTTCTTT; CDR3aa: CASSLGAKGTEAFF
d_gene: -; abundance: -; v_gene: TRBV7-3; j_gene: TRBJ2-1; CDR3nt: TGTGCCAGCAGCTTAGACTCCCTCCCCTACAATGAGCAGTTCTTC; CDR3aa: CASSLDSLPYNEQFF
d_gene: TRBD1; abundance: -; v_gene: TRBV2; j_gene: TRBJ2-7; CDR3nt: TGTGCCAGCAGCGGACAGGGGGCGAGCGAGCAGTACTTC; CDR3aa: CASSGQGASEQYF
d_gene: TRBD1; abundance: -; v_gene: TRBV10-1; j_gene: TRBJ1-5; CDR3nt: TGCGCCATTAGACAGGGATATAGCAATCAGCCCCAGCATTTT; CDR3aa: CAIRQGYSNQPQHF
d_gene: -; abundance: -; v_gene: TRBV11-3; j_gene: TRBJ2-1; CDR3nt: TGTGCCAGCAGCTTAGATGGCAGCGGAGGGAACAATGAGCAGTTCTTC; CDR3aa: CASSLDGSGGNNEQFF
d_gene: TRBD2; abundance: few; v_gene: TRBV3-1/TRBV3-2; j_gene: TRBJ2-7; CDR3nt: TGTGCCAGCAGCCAAGGACTAGCGGGGATCTACGAGCAGTACTTC; CDR3aa: CASSQGLAGIYEQYF
d_gene: -; abundance: -; v_gene: TRBV6-1; j_gene: TRBJ1-2; CDR3nt: TGTGCCAGCAGTGACGGCGGGGACAACTATGGCTACACCTTC; CDR3aa: CASSDGGDNYGYTF
d_gene: TRBD1; abundance: -; v_gene: TRBV5-1; j_gene: TRBJ2-1; CDR3nt: TGCGCCAGCACCCGGGACAGCCCCAATGAGCAGTTCTTC; CDR3aa: CASTRDSPNEQFF
d_gene: TRBD1; abundance: -; v_gene: TRBV5-6; j_gene: TRBJ1-4; CDR3nt: TGTGCCAGCAGCGAAAGGGGGACAGGGGGTAATGAAAAACTGTTTTTT; CDR3aa: CASSERGTGGNEKLFF
d_gene: TRBD1; abundance: few; v_gene: TRBV19; j_gene: TRBJ2-3; CDR3nt: TGTGCCAGTAGTAGCCACAGGGGAGAGGGTTCAGATACGCAGTATTTT; CDR3aa: CASSSHRGEGSDTQYF
d_gene: TRBD1; abundance: -; v_gene: TRBV19; j_gene: TRBJ1-5; CDR3nt: TGTGCCAGTAGTGCGTCGGGACAGGGGGCCTTAGGCAATCAGCCCCAGCATTTT; CDR3aa: CASSASGQGALGNQPQHF
d_gene: TRBD1; abundance: -; v_gene: TRBV5-4; j_gene: TRBJ1-1; CDR3nt: TGTGCCAGCAGGACAGGGGCGGACACTGAAGCTTTCTTT; CDR3aa: CASRTGADTEAFF
d_gene: TRBD2; abundance: -; v_gene: TRBV7-3; j_gene: TRBJ2-3; CDR3nt: TGTGCCAGCAGCCCCTGGGTCGGCGGGGGGGCGACAGATACGCAGTATTTT; CDR3aa: CASSPWVGGGATDTQYF
d_gene: -; abundance: -; v_gene: TRBV4-2; j_gene: TRBJ1-2; CDR3nt: TGTGCCAGCAGCCAAATCCAGGACAGTCATAGGCCCCCCTTCTATGGCTACACCTTC; CDR3aa: CASSQIQDSHRPPFYGYTF
d_gene: TRBD1; abundance: -; v_gene: TRBV29-1; j_gene: TRBJ2-5; CDR3nt: TGCAGCGTTGCCCCGGGACAGGGAGCAGAGACCCAGTACTTC; CDR3aa: CSVAPGQGAETQYF
d_gene: -; abundance: -; v_gene: TRBV30; j_gene: TRBJ1-4; CDR3nt: TGTGCCTGGAGCCCGGCGGAGGGCAGATCTAATGAAAAACTGTTTTTT; CDR3aa: CAWSPAEGRSNEKLFF
d_gene: TRBD1; abundance: few; v_gene: TRBV7-9; j_gene: TRBJ2-7; CDR3nt: TGTGCCAGCAGCGCGCAGGGGGCTCCACACTACGAGCAGTACTTC; CDR3aa: CASSAQGAPHYEQYF